This passage covers 32 T cell receptor beta chains from one sample sequenced in a study of cytomegalovirus exposure and HLA in healthy donors. The primer mix had 60 Vbeta and 13 Jbeta primers. The method was immunoSEQ multiplex PCR; TCRdb's version includes in-frame clones alone and lacks a portion of them. The table has about 88,000 clones, roughly 71% seen once. The source material was PBMCs. The receptors come from a man aged 50 or older in good health and CMV-seronegative.

The chain carries TRBV7-3 and TRBJ2-1; the match to TRBD1 covers 8 bases. CDR1 is SGHTA, CDR2 FQGTGA, per germline. The CDR3 loop spans 17 amino acids. V shed 1 base, J shed 7 bases, and the junction held 12 bases outside the gene matches. CDR3 sequence reads: CASSLRVRQGARNEQFF. The CDR3 DNA sequence: TGTGCCAGCAGCTTAAGGGTAAGGCAGGGGGCCAGGAATGAGCAGTTCTTC.

This chain uses TRBV5-1 with TRBJ1-2; TRBD1 is a possible D gene (5 bases). V gave up 1 base and J gave up 0 bases, with 13 bases separating them. This CDR3 is 16 amino acids long. Germline V lookup: CDR1 SGHRS, CDR2 YFSETQ. The DNA of the CDR3 is TGCGCCAGCAGCTTGCCAGGGTCGCAAGCTAACTATGGCTACACCTTC. Translated, it gives CASSLPGSQANYGYTF.

The chain is built from TRBV5-1 and TRBJ2-3; 10 nucleotides agree with TRBD2. CDR1 is SGHRS and CDR2 is YFSETQ in the germline V gene. The CDR3 sequence is 14 residues long. With V trimmed by 2 bases and J by 3 bases, 0 bases remained unmatched. The CDR3 spells CASSLLAGTDTQYF. In DNA form, the CDR3 reads TGCGCCAGCAGCTTACTAGCGGGGACAGATACGCAGTATTTT.

The rearrangement joins TRBV11-2 to TRBJ1-1; weak D call: TRBD1 (6 bases). Trimming took off 5 bases at V and 6 bases at J, with 25 bases between the two ends. CDR3 length equals 17 residues. Germline-derived CDR1 and CDR2 are SGHAT and FQNNGV. CDR3 sequence: CASSTTGNGLFGAEAFF. DNA for the CDR3: TGTGCCAGCAGCACCACAGGGAATGGGCTCTTTGGCGCTGAAGCTTTCTTT.

The V and J genes are TRBV9 and TRBJ2-2; TRBD1 aligns across 8 bases. The germline gives CDR1 SGDLS, CDR2 YYNGEE. The V segment lost 0 bases and the J segment 5 bases; nucleotides outside the gene matches: 12. The CDR3 totals 18 residues. The CDR3 nucleotides read TGTGCCAGCAGCGTAGACCCTGGGTGGACAGGGCGGACCGGGGAGCTGTTTTTT. It translates to CASSVDPGWTGRTGELFF.

The V and J genes are TRBV5-1 and TRBJ2-2; no definite D call. Germline values: CDR1 SGHRS, CDR2 YFSETQ. The CDR3 has 17 amino acids. Between the trimmed V and J ends, which lost 1 base and 0 bases, there was a span of 13 bases. The CDR3 bases are TGCGCCAGCAGCTTGATGCCCAGCGCAACGAACACCGGGGAGCTGTTTTTT. Residues: CASSLMPSATNTGELFF.

This chain connects TRBV2 to TRBJ2-1, with D maybe TRBD2 (6 bases). V lost 6 bases and J lost 0, with 15 bases in between. CDR1 is SNHLY and CDR2 is FYNNEI in the germline V gene. CDR3 length: 16 amino acids. CDR3 region: CASRKGLLSSYNEQFF. For the CDR3, the DNA is TGTGCCAGCAGAAAGGGACTTCTAAGCTCCTACAATGAGCAGTTCTTC.

The chain has TRBV10-3 and TRBJ2-1; 13 bases are shared with TRBD2. The CDR3 loop spans 20 amino acids. Per germline, CDR1 ENHRY and CDR2 SYGVKD. V lost 0 bases and J lost 7; bases outside the gene matches: 15. This CDR3 reads CAISESGLTSGRALGNEQFF. The DNA of the CDR3 is TGTGCCATCAGTGAGTCGGGGCTTACTAGCGGGAGGGCCCTTGGAAATGAGCAGTTCTTC.

The chain combines TRBV5-1 with TRBJ1-1; D possibly corresponds to TRBD1 (5 bases). CDR1 is SGHRS and CDR2 is YFSETQ in the germline V gene. Deletions cut 3 bases from V and 4 bases from J, with 10 bases between. The CDR3 runs 13 residues. Here the CDR3 DNA reads TGCGCCAGCAGCTGGCAGGGCCCCACTGAAGCTTTCTTT. Its translation is CASSWQGPTEAFF.

This chain joins TRBV28 and TRBJ2-4; TRBD1 matches at 7 bases. Per the germline V gene, CDR1 is MDHEN and CDR2 is SYDVKM. The CDR3 covers 15 residues. V trimming: 2 bases; J trimming: 3 bases; junction bases outside the gene matches: 4. The CDR3 DNA reads as TGTGCCAGCAGTTTACAGGGGACAGTCAAAAACATTCAGTACTTC. As protein: CASSLQGTVKNIQYF.

This rearrangement joins TRBV4-1 to TRBJ2-2; D perhaps matches TRBD1 (6 bases). From germline, CDR1 is MGHRA and CDR2 YSYEKL. The V end lost 0 bases, the J end lost 4 bases, and 12 bases lay between the germline ends. CDR3 length: 16 residues. CDR3 sequence reads: CASSQDNRVATGELFF. In DNA, the CDR3 is TGCGCCAGCAGCCAAGATAACAGGGTGGCCACCGGGGAGCTGTTTTTT.

This clone was seen ten or more times. Here the CDR3 reads CASSPGSSYEQYV. CDR3 nucleotide sequence: TGTGCCAGCAGTCCCGGGAGCTCCTACGAGCAGTACGTC. This chain links TRBV14 with TRBJ2-7, with D perhaps TRBD2 (6 bases). The CDR3 spans 13 residues. Trimming pared 6 bases from V and 0 bases from J, leaving 9 bases between. Germline assignment: CDR1 SGHDN and CDR2 FVKESK.

The rearrangement uses TRBV9 and TRBJ2-3, with TRBD2 matching over 9 bases. Looked up from germline, CDR1 is SGDLS and CDR2 is YYNGEE. The CDR3 totals 15 residues. Trimming cost V 0 bases and J 9 bases; bases outside gene matches: 8. CDR3 in amino acids: CASSVGVSGSDTQYF. The CDR3 DNA is TGTGCCAGCAGCGTAGGGGTTAGCGGGAGCGACACGCAGTATTTT.

This clone occurred a few times. The chain is built from TRBV7-2 and TRBJ2-1; TRBD2 matches at 13 bases. Germline trimming cut 5 bases from V and 8 bases from J; bases unmatched to any gene: 9. Germline-derived CDR1 and CDR2 are SGHTA and FQGNSA. The length of the CDR3 is 16 residues. The CDR3: CASSVAGTSGVYEQFF. CDR3 bases: TGTGCCAGCAGCGTCGCCGGGACTAGCGGGGTGTATGAGCAGTTCTTC. Variable domain in full (rest from reference TRBV7-2 and TRBJ2-1): GAGVSQSPSNKVTEKGKDVELRCDPISGHTALYWYRQSLGQGLEFLIYFQGNSAPDKSGLPSDRFSAERTGGSVSTLTIQRTQQEDSAVYLCASSVAGTSGVYEQFFGPGTRLTVL.

V usage is TRBV2 and J usage is TRBJ1-2; 7 nucleotides align to TRBD1. Germline lookup yields CDR1 SNHLY and CDR2 FYNNEI. The V gene end was trimmed by 4 bases and the J gene end by 4 bases; junction bases not matched to a gene: 6. The CDR3 extends over 14 amino acids. CDR3 in amino acids: CASSVGGTTYGYTF. The DNA for the CDR3 is TGTGCCAGCAGTGTAGGGGGCACCACCTATGGCTACACCTTC. Filled out from reference TRBV2 and TRBJ1-2, the complete variable domain reads EPEVTQTPSHQVTQMGQEVILRCVPISNHLYFYWYRQILGQKVEFLVSFYNNEISEKSEIFDDQFSVERPDGSNFTLKIRSTKLEDSAMYFCASSVGGTTYGYTFGSGTRLTVV.

This clone was detected only a few times. This chain uses TRBV5-6 with TRBJ1-5; perhaps TRBD1 as D (5 bases). Germline V gene sequence: CDR1 SGHDT, CDR2 YYEEEE. V lost 5 bases and J 6 bases, leaving 15 bases between the germline ends. The CDR3 is 14 residues long. CDR3 protein: CASSVGGVGQPQHF. The DNA for the CDR3 is TGTGCCAGCAGTGTGGGGGGGGTGGGTCAGCCCCAGCATTTT.

The chain links TRBV6-5 to TRBJ2-7, with 8 bases aligning to TRBD1. Per germline, CDR1 MNHEY and CDR2 SVGAGI. The CDR3 spans 11 residues. The ends lost 10 bases at V and 3 bases at J; junction bases unmatched: 2. CDR3 loop: CATTGGYEQYF. For the CDR3, the DNA is TGTGCCACCACAGGGGGCTACGAGCAGTACTTC.

This clone was observed a few times. The chain carries TRBV18 and TRBJ2-5, with 8 bases fitting TRBD1. V was clipped by 0 bases and J by 5 bases; unmatched bases: 8. The CDR3 sequence is 16 residues long. CDR1 KGHSH and CDR2 LQKENI come from the germline V gene. CDR3 sequence reads: CASSPPSGTGGETQYF. CDR3 sequence (DNA): TGTGCCAGCTCACCACCTTCCGGGACAGGTGGTGAGACCCAGTACTTC.

There are a few counts of this clone. The chain joins TRBV7-8 to TRBJ1-2, with 9 bases lining up with TRBD1. CDR3 size: 13 residues. The V gene's germline CDR1 is SGHVS and CDR2 FQNEAQ. V gave up 5 bases and J gave up 5 bases; unmatched junction bases: 3. CDR3 sequence (DNA): TGTGCCAGCAGCCCCGGACAGGGGTATGGCTACACCTTC. Its protein product is CASSPGQGYGYTF.

The rearrangement links TRBV7-2 to TRBJ2-1; D might be TRBD2 (7 bases). The CDR3 covers 16 residues. CDR1 is SGHTA, CDR2 FQGNSA, per germline. V lost 6 bases to trimming and J lost 7 bases, with 22 bases between them. CDR3 sequence reads: CASRIGAGAGLNEQFF. In nucleotides, the CDR3 is TGTGCCAGCAGAATAGGGGCGGGGGCAGGTTTAAATGAGCAGTTCTTC.

The CDR3 sequence: CASSQERGAYGYTF. The CDR3 coding sequence is TGTGCCAGCAGCCAAGAGCGCGGGGCCTATGGCTACACCTTC. The gene calls are TRBV4-2 and TRBJ1-2, with TRBD1 as a possible D gene (5 bases). Looked up from germline, CDR1 is LGHNA and CDR2 is YNFKEQ. V lost 0 bases and J 4 bases, leaving 9 bases between the germline ends. The CDR3 spans 14 residues.

The gene calls are TRBV30 and TRBJ1-2, with 7 nucleotides matching TRBD1. The CDR3 is 15 residues long. The junction had 10 bases not matched to a gene; V was cut back by 3 bases and J by 3 bases. Per the germline V gene, CDR1 is GTSNPN and CDR2 is SVGIG (reference sequence). CDR3 nucleotides: TGTGCCTGGAGGATCCCCCGGGACAGCCACTATGGCTACACCTTC. Residues: CAWRIPRDSHYGYTF.

This clone was counted only a few times. This rearrangement joins TRBV23-1 to TRBJ2-2; D perhaps matches TRBD1 (7 bases). TRBV23-1 counts as an open reading frame of uncertain function. The CDR3 covers 15 residues. Between the trimmed V and J ends, which lost 7 bases and 1 base, there was a span of 13 bases. CDR3 in amino acids: CASNGGQLNTGELFF. DNA for the CDR3: TGCGCCAGCAACGGGGGACAGCTGAACACCGGGGAGCTGTTTTTT.

The rearrangement uses TRBV29-1 and TRBJ2-7, with D possibly TRBD2 on 5 matching bases. This CDR3 is built from 13 residues. Germline V lookup: CDR1 SQVTM, CDR2 ANQGSEA. V lost 6 bases, J lost 1 base, and 13 bases lay in between. CDR3 protein: CSVTVAGSYEQYV. The CDR3 DNA sequence: TGCAGCGTGACTGTGGCGGGTTCCTACGAGCAGTACGTC.

This clone was seen a handful of times. The J gene is TRBJ2-3, the V gene TRBV18; D possibly corresponds to TRBD2 (6 bases). The CDR3 contains 15 residues. Trimming pared 5 bases from V and 0 bases from J, leaving 12 bases between. CDR1 is KGHSH, CDR2 LQKENI, per germline. CDR3 loop: CASSAAGTSTDTQYF. The CDR3 DNA reads TGTGCCAGCTCAGCCGCCGGGACTAGCACAGATACGCAGTATTTT.

This clone has more than one count but fewer than ten. The chain uses TRBV6-4 and TRBJ1-5; D is ambiguous. The V and J ends lost 0 bases and 0 bases respectively, with 18 bases between them. The germline V gene encodes CDR1 MRHNA and CDR2 SNTAGT. The CDR3 sequence is 19 residues long. The CDR3 loop is CASSDSWARERYSNQPQHF. The CDR3 coding sequence is TGTGCCAGCAGTGACTCATGGGCGAGGGAAAGATATAGCAATCAGCCCCAGCATTTT.

V is TRBV28 and J is TRBJ1-6; 8 nucleotides line up with TRBD1. This CDR3 has 14 amino acids. After removal of 6 bases from V and 6 bases from J, the junction contained 4 bases not matched to a gene. Germline assignment: CDR1 MDHEN and CDR2 SYDVKM. The CDR3 region is CASRSGQGNSPLHF. DNA for the CDR3: TGTGCCAGCAGGTCAGGACAGGGTAATTCACCCCTCCACTTT.

This clone was seen a few times. V gene TRBV4-3 combines with J gene TRBJ1-4, with D maybe TRBD1 (5 bases). The CDR3 covers 16 residues. Per germline, CDR1 LGHNA and CDR2 YSLEER. V was shortened by 5 bases and J by 1 base, with 14 bases between the two germline ends. The CDR3 here is CASSRGRVRTNEKLFF. The CDR3 DNA sequence: TGCGCCAGCAGCAGAGGCAGGGTGAGAACTAATGAAAAACTGTTTTTT.

This clone was observed a few times. The chain has TRBV5-1 and TRBJ2-7, with TRBD1 matching over 7 bases. Germline V gives CDR1 SGHRS, CDR2 YFSETQ. Losses at the gene ends were 0 bases for V and 7 bases for J; bases not matched to a gene: 4. The CDR3 sequence is 13 residues long. This CDR3 is CASSLEGQQEQYV. The DNA for the CDR3 is TGCGCCAGCAGCTTGGAGGGACAGCAGGAGCAGTACGTC.

This clone was found once. The J gene is TRBJ2-7, the V gene TRBV6-1; the match to TRBD1 covers 8 bases. The V segment lost 5 bases and the J segment 0 bases; nucleotides outside the gene matches: 6. The CDR3 length is 15 residues. The germline V gene has CDR1 MNHNS and CDR2 SASEGT. CDR3 amino acids: CASSPRQGSSYEQYF. CDR3 nucleotide sequence: TGTGCCAGCAGTCCGCGACAGGGGTCCTCCTACGAGCAGTACTTC.

The genes are TRBV2 and TRBJ1-5; D not resolved. The CDR3 is made up of 14 amino acids. The germline V gene has CDR1 SNHLY and CDR2 FYNNEI. Trimming removed 2 bases from V and 3 bases from J, with 8 bases in between. CDR3 in amino acids: CASSESGFNQPQHF. The CDR3 region has the DNA TGTGCCAGCAGTGAATCAGGTTTCAATCAGCCCCAGCATTTT.

V usage is TRBV28 and J usage is TRBJ1-1; TRBD1 aligns across 9 bases. The CDR3 has 15 amino acids. The germline gives CDR1 MDHEN, CDR2 SYDVKM. V lost 5 bases and J lost 4; bases outside the gene matches: 8. CDR3 bases: TGTGCCAGCAGTCCCCGGGACAGGGATATCACTGAAGCTTTCTTT. It encodes CASSPRDRDITEAFF. The full variable domain, its missing parts supplied by reference TRBV28 and TRBJ1-1, is DVKVTQSSRYLVKRTGEKVFLECVQDMDHENMFWYRQDPGLGLRLIYFSYDVKMKEKGDIPEGYSVSREKKERFSLILESASTNQTSMYLCASSPRDRDITEAFFGQGTRLTVV.